A selection of T cell receptor beta chains follows, all from one sample in a study of technical replicates of blood from several donors. Clones were read by immunoSEQ multiplex PCR, and TCRdb kept only the in-frame ones, dropping some. The sample lists about 59,000 clones, roughly 95% occurring once. Sequencing was carried out using PBMCs. These receptors were collected from a human donor in good health. Some clones in this sample may be carry-over from other donors' samples. Each CDR3 is given with its conserved first and last residue. Each record gives: J gene, D gene, V gene, clone size, CDR3 DNA, CDR3 protein. D genes are given only for firm matches. Clone size is stated in some rows and not others, as once, few, many or a class when expanded.

TRBJ1-2	.	TRBV7-2	.	TGTGCCAGCAGCGTAAGCTCAGGATACTATGGCTACACCTTC	CASSVSSGYYGYTF
TRBJ2-7	.	TRBV7-3	.	TGTGCCAGCAGCCATGAGGGAGGTAACGAGCAGTACTTC	CASSHEGGNEQYF
TRBJ2-3	TRBD1	TRBV29-1	.	TGCAGCGTGGGACAGGGCACAGATACGCAGTATTTT	CSVGQGTDTQYF
TRBJ2-1	.	TRBV4-3	.	TGCGCCAGCAGCCAAGTTTTCCCCTGGGGGCTCTCCTACAATGAGCAGTTCTTC	CASSQVFPWGLSYNEQFF
TRBJ1-5	TRBD1	TRBV2	.	TGTGCCAGCAGATGGGGACAGCAGAGCAATCAGCCCCAGCATTTT	CASRWGQQSNQPQHF
TRBJ2-7	.	TRBV11-2	.	TGTGCCAGCAGCACCGGGATGAGCTACGAGCAGTACTTC	CASSTGMSYEQYF
TRBJ2-1	TRBD1	TRBV7-9	.	TGTGCCAGCAGCAGAGGCTGGACAGGCTCCTACAATGAGCAGTTCTTC	CASSRGWTGSYNEQFF
TRBJ2-7	.	TRBV30	.	TGTGCCCTGGCGGGGAGTAGCTCCTACGAGCAGTACTTC	CALAGSSSYEQYF
TRBJ2-5	.	TRBV7-9	.	TGTGCCAGCAGCTCAACACGTAGACTCCAAGAGACCCAGTACTTC	CASSSTRRLQETQYF
TRBJ2-4	TRBD1	TRBV7-2	once	TGTGCCAGCAGCCCGGGACAGGTCCTAGCCAAAAACATTCAGTACTTC	CASSPGQVLAKNIQYF
TRBJ2-7	TRBD2	TRBV11-2	.	TGTGCCAGCAGCTTAGAATCTGCGGGGGTCTACGAGCAGTACTTC	CASSLESAGVYEQYF
TRBJ1-3	.	TRBV9	.	TGTGCCAGCAGCGTAGCTGGGGACTTTAGTGGAAACACCATATATTTT	CASSVAGDFSGNTIYF
TRBJ2-7	.	TRBV4-3	.	TGCGCCAGCAGCCAGTCCACAGGGCGGCAGTACTTC	CASSQSTGRQYF
TRBJ2-1	TRBD2	TRBV5-1	.	TGCGCCAGCAGGCTAGCGGGAGGATCTGAGCAGTTCTTC	CASRLAGGSEQFF
TRBJ2-7	.	TRBV5-8	.	TGTGCCAGCAGCTTGGGGACAGCTGCGGGCGAGCAGTACTTC	CASSLGTAAGEQYF
TRBJ1-2	.	TRBV29-1	.	TGCAGCGTTGGCCCCCGAGGGATGCATGGCTACACCTTC	CSVGPRGMHGYTF
TRBJ1-3	.	TRBV27	.	TGTGCCAGCAGTCCCGACTGGAACTCTGGAAACACCATATATTTT	CASSPDWNSGNTIYF
TRBJ1-2	.	TRBV10-1	once	TGCGCCAGCAGTGGCCCGGACAGACCGGCTGGCTACACCTTC	CASSGPDRPAGYTF